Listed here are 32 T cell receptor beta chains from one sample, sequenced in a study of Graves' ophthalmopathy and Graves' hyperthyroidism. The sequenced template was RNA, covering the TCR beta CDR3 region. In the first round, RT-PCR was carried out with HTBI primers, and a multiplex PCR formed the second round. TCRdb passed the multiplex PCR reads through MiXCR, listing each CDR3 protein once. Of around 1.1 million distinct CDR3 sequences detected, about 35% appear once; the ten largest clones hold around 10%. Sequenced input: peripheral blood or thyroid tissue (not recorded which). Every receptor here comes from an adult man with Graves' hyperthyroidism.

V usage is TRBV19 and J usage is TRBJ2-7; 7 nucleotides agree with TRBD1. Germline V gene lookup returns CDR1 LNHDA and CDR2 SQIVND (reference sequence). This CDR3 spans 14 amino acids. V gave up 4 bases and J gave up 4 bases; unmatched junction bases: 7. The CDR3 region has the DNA TGTGCCAGTAGTAAGGGACAGCTTGGGTACGAGCAGTACTTC. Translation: CASSKGQLGYEQYF.

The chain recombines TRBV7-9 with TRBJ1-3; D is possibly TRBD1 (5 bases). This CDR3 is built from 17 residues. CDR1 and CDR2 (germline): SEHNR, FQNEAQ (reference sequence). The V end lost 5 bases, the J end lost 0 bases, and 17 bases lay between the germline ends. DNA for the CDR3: TGTGCCAGCAGCCCTCTTTGGGGCGCCGGCTCTGGAAACACCATATATTTT. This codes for CASSPLWGAGSGNTIYF.

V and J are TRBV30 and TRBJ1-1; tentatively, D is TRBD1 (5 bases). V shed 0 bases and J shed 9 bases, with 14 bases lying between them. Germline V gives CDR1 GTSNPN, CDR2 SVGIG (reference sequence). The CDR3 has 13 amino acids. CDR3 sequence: CAWSVHRAGKAFF. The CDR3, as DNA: TGTGCCTGGAGTGTACATCGGGCAGGGAAAGCTTTCTTT.

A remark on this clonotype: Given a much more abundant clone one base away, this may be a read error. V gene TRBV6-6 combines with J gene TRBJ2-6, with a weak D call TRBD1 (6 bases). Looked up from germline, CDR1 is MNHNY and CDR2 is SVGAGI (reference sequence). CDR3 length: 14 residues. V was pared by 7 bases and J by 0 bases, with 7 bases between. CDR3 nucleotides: TGTGCCAGCAAGGGGGACTCTGGGGCCAACGTCCTGACTTTC. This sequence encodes CASKGDSGANVLTF.

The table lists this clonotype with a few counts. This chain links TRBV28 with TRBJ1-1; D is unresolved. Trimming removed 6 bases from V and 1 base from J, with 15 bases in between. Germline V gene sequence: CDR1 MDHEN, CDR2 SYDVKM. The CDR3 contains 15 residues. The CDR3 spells CASSPLRLKNTEAFF. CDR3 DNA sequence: TGTGCCAGCAGCCCTTTGAGACTTAAGAACACTGAAGCTTTCTTT.

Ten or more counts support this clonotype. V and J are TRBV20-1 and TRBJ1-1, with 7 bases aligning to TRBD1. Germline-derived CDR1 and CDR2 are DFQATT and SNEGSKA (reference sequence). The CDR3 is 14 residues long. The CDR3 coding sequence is TGCAGGGGTAACAGGGGAGAGAGGGACACTGAAGCTTTCTTT. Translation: CRGNRGERDTEAFF.

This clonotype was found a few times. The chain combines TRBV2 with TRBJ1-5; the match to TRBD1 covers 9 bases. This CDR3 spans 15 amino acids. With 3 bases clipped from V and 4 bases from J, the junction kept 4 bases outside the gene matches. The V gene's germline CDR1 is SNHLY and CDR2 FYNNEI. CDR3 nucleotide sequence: TGTGCCAGCAGTGATTGGGACAGGGAGAATCAGCCCCAGCATTTT. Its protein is CASSDWDRENQPQHF.

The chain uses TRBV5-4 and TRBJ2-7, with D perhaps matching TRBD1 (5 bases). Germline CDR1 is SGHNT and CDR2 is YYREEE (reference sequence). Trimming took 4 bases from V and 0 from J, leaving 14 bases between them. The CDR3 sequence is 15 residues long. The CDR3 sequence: CASSPAQGSSYEQYV. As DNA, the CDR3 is TGTGCCAGCAGCCCGGCGCAGGGTAGCTCCTACGAGCAGTACGTC.

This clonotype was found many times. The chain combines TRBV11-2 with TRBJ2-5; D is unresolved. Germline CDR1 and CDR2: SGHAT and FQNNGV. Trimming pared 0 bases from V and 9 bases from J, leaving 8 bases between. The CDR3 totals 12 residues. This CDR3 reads CASSLDVGAQYF. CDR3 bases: TGTGCCAGCAGCTTAGATGTTGGAGCCCAGTACTTC.

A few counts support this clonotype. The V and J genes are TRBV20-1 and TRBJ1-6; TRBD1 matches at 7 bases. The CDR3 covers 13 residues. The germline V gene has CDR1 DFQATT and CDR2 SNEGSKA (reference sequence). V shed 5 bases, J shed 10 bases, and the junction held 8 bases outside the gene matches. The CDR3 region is CSAVRDRGSPLHF. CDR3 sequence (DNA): TGCAGTGCTGTCCGGGACAGAGGATCACCCCTCCACTTT.

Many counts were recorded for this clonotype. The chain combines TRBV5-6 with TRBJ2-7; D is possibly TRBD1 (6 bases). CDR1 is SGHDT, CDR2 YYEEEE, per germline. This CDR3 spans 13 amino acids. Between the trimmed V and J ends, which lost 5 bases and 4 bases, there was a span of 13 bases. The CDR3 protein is CASRPGHSYEQYF. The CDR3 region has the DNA TGTGCCAGCAGGCCGGGACACTCGTACGAGCAGTACTTC.

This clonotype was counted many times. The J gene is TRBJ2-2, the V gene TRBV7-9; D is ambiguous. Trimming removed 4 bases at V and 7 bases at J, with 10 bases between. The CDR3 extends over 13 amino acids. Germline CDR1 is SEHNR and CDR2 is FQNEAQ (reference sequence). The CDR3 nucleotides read TGTGCCAGCAGCTCACTACCGGGCGGGGAGCTGTTTTTT. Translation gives CASSSLPGGELFF. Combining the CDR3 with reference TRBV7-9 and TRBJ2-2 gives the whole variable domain DTGVSQNPRHKITKRGQNVTFRCDPISEHNRLYWYRQTLGQGPEFLTYFQNEAQLEKSRLLSDRFSAERPKGSFSTLEIQRTEQGDSAMYLCASSSLPGGELFFGEGSRLTVL.

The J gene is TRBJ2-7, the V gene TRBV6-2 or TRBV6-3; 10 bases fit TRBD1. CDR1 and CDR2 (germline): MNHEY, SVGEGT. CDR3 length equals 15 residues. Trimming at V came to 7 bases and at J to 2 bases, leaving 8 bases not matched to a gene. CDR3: CASTMGQGITYEQYF. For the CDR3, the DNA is TGTGCCAGCACAATGGGACAGGGGATAACCTACGAGCAGTACTTC.

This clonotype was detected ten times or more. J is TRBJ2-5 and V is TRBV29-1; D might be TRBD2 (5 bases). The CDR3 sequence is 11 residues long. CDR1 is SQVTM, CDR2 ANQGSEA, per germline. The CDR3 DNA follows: TGCGGGAGAGCGGATGGGGAGACCCAGTACTTC. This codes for CGRADGETQYF.

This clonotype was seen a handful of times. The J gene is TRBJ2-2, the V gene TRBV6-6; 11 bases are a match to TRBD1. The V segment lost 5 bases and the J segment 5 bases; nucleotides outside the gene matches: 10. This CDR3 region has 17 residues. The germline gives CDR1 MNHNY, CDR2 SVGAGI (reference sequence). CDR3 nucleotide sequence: TGTGCCAGCAGTAATCCCGGGACAGGGGGAAAAACCGGGGAGCTGTTTTTT. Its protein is CASSNPGTGGKTGELFF.

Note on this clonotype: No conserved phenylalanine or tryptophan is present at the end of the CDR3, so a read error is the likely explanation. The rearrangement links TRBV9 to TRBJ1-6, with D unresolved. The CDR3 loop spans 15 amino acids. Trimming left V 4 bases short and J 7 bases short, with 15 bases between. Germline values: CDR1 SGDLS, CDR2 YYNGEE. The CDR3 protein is CASSQDEERNSPLHV. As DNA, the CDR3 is TGTGCCAGCAGCCAAGATGAGGAGCGGAATTCACCCCTCCACGTT.

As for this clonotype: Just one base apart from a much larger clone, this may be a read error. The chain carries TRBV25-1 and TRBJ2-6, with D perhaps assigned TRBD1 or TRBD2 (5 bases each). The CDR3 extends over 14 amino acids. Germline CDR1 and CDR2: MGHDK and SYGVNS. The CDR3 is CASSSLTGADVLTF. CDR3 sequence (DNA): TGTGCCAGCAGCTCTTTAACCGGGGCCGACGTCCTGACTTTC. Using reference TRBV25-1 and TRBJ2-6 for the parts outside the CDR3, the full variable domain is EADIYQTPRYLVIGTGKKITLECSQTMGHDKMYWYQQDPGMELHLIHYSYGVNSTEKGDLSSESTVSRIRTEHFPLTLESARPSHTSQYLCASSSLTGADVLTFGAGSRLTVL.

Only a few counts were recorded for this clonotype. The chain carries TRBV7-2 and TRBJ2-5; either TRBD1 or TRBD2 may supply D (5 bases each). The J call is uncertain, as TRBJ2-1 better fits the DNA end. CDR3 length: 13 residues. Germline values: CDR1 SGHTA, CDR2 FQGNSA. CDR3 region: CASRSGTSGEQFF. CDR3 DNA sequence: TGTGCCAGCAGATCCGGGACCAGCGGTGAGCAGTTCTTC.

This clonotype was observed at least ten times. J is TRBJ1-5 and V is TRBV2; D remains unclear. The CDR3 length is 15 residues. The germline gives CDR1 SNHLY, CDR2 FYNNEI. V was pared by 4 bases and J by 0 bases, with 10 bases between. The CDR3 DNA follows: TGTGCCAGCAGTGCTACGGTCGATAGCAATCAGCCCCAGCATTTT. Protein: CASSATVDSNQPQHF.

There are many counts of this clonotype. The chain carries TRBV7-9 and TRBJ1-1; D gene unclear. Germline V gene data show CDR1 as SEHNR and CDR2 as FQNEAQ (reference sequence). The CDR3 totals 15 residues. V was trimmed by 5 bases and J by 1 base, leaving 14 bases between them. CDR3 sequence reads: CASSAGSLTNTEAFF. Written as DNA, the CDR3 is TGTGCCAGCAGCGCCGGGTCACTTACGAACACTGAAGCTTTCTTT.

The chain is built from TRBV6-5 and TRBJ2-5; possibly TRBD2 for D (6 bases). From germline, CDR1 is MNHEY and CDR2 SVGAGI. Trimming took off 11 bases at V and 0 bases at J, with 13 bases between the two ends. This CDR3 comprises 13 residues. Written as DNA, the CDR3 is TGTGCCGGGTCTGGGGGGTACCAAGAGACCCAGTACTTC. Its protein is CAGSGGYQETQYF.

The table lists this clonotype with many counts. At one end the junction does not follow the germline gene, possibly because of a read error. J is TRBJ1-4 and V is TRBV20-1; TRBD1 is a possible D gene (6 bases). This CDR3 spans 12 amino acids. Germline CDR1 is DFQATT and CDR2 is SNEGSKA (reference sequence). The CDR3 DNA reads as TGCAGTGCTGAGGGAGGTCTTAACAGGGCCAATTTT. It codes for CSAEGGLNRANF.

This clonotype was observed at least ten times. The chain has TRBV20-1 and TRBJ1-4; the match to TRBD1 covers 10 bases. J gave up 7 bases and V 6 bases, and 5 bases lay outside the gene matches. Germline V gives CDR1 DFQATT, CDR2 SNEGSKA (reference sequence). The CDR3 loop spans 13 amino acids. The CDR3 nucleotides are TGCAGTGCAAGGGACAGGGGCGGTGAAAAACTGTTTTTT. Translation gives CSARDRGGEKLFF.

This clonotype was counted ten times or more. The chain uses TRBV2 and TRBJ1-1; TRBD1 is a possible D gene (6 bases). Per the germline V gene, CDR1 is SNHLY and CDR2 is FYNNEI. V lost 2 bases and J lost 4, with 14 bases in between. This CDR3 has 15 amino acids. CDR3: CASSERGAWSTEAFF. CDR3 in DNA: TGTGCCAGCAGTGAACGGGGGGCGTGGAGCACTGAAGCTTTCTTT.

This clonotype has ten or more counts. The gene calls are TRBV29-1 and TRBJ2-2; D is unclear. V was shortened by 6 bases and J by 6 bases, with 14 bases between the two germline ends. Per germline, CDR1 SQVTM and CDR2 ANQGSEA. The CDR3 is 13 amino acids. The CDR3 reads CSVPRVGSGELFF. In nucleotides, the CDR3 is TGCAGCGTCCCAAGAGTGGGATCCGGGGAGCTGTTTTTT.

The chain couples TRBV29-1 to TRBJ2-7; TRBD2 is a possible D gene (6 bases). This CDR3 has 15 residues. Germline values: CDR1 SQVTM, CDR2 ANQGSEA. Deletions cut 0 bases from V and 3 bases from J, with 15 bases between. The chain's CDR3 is CSVEDPTGLRYEQYF. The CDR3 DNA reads TGCAGCGTTGAAGATCCGACGGGACTCCGCTACGAGCAGTACTTC.

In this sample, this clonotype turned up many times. This CDR3 is CAIKGLAGADETQYF. In DNA form, the CDR3 reads TGTGCCATTAAGGGACTAGCGGGGGCGGACGAGACCCAGTACTTC. The chain carries TRBV10-3 and TRBJ2-5; 14 positions match TRBD2. The J segment lost 5 bases and the V segment lost 9 bases, leaving 8 bases of the junction unmatched. The germline V gene encodes CDR1 ENHRY and CDR2 SYGVKD. This CDR3 contains 15 residues.

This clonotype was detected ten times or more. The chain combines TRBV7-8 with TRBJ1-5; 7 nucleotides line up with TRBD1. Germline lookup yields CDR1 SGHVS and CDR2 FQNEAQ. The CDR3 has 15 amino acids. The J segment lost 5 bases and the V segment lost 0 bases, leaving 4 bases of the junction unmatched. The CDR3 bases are TGTGCCAGCAGCTTAGCCGGGACAGCGGATCAGCCCCAGCATTTT. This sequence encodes CASSLAGTADQPQHF.

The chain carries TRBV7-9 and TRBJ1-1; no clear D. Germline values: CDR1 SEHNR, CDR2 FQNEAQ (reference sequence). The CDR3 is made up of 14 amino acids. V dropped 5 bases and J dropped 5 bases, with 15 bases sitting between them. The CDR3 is CASSRWTGRTEAFF. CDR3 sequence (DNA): TGTGCCAGCAGCCGTTGGACCGGGAGGACTGAAGCTTTCTTT. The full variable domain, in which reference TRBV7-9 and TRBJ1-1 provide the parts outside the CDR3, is DTGVSQNPRHKITKRGQNVTFRCDPISEHNRLYWYRQTLGQGPEFLTYFQNEAQLEKSRLLSDRFSAERPKGSFSTLEIQRTEQGDSAMYLCASSRWTGRTEAFFGQGTRLTVV.

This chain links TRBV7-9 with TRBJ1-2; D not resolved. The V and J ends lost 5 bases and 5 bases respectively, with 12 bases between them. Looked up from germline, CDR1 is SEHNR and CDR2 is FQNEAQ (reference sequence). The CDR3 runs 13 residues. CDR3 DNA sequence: TGTGCCAGCAGCCCCGGGTCTGGGTATGGCTACACCTTC. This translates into CASSPGSGYGYTF.

The CDR3 region has the DNA TGTGCCTGGAGCCCCATTAGGGCAGAGACCCAGTACTTC. Its protein product is CAWSPIRAETQYF. The chain uses TRBV30 and TRBJ2-5, with no clear D. CDR1 is GTSNPN and CDR2 is SVGIG in the germline V gene (reference sequence). This CDR3 contains 13 residues. V was trimmed by 3 bases and J by 4 bases, leaving 12 bases between them.

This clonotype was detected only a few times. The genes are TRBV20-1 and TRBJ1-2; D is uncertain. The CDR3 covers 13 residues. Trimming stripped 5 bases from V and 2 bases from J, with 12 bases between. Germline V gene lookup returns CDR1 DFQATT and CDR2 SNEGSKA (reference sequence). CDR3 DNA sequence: TGCAGTGCTCCCTTGGGTGTAAACTATGGCTACACCTTC. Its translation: CSAPLGVNYGYTF.